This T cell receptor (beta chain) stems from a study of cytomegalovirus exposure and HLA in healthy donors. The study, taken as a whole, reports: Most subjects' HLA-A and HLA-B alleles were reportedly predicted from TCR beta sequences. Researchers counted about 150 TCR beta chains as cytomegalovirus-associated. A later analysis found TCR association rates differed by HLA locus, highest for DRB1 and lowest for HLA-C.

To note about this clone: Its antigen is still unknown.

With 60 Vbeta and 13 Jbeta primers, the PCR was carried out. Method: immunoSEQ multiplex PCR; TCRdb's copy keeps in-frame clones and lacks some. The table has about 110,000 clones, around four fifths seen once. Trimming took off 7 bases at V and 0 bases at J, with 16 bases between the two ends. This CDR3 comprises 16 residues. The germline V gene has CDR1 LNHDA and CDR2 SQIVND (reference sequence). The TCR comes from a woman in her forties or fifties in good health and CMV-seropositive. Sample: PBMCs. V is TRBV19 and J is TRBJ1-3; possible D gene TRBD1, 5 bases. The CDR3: CASIMGRPYSGNTIYF. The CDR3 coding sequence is TGTGCCAGTATAATGGGGCGGCCATACTCTGGAAACACCATATATTTT.